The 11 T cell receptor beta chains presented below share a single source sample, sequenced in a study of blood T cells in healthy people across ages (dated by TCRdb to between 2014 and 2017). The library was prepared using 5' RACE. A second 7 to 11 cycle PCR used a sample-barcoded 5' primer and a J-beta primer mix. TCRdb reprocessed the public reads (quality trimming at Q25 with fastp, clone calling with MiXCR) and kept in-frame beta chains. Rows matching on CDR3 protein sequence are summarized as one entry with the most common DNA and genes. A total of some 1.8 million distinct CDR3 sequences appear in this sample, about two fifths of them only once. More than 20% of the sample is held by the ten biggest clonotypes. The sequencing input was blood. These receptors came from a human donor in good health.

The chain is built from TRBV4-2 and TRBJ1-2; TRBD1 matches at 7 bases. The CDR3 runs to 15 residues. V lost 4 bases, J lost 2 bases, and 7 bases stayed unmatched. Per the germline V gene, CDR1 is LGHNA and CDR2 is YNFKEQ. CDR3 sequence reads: CASSPHTGENYGYTF. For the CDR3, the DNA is TGTGCCAGCAGCCCTCACACAGGGGAGAACTATGGCTACACCTTC.

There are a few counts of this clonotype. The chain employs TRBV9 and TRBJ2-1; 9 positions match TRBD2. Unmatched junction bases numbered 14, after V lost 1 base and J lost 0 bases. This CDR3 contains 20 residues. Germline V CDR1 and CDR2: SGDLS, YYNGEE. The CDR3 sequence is CASSVPLPDSGGSSYNEQFF. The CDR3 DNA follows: TGTGCCAGCAGCGTACCCCTACCCGATAGCGGGGGCAGCTCCTACAATGAGCAGTTCTTC.

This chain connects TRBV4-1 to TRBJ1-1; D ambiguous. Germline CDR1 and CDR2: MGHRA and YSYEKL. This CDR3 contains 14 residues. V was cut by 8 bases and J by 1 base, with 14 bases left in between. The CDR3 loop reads CASCARAKNTEAFF. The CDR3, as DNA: TGCGCCAGCTGCGCAAGGGCGAAGAACACTGAAGCTTTCTTT.

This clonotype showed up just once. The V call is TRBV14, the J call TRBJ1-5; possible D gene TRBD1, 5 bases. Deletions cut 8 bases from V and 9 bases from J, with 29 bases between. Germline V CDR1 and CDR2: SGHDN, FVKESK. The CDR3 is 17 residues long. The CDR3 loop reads CASYLNTGRRWGRPQHF. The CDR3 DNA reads TGTGCCAGCTACCTAAATACGGGGCGCCGTTGGGGGAGGCCCCAGCATTTT.

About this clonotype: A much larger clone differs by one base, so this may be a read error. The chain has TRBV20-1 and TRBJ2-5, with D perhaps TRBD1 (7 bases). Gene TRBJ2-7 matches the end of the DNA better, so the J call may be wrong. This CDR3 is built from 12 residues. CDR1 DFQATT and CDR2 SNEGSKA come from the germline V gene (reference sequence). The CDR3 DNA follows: TGCAGTGCTGCGGGACAGACCTACGAGCAGTACTTC. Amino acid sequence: CSAAGQTYEQYF.

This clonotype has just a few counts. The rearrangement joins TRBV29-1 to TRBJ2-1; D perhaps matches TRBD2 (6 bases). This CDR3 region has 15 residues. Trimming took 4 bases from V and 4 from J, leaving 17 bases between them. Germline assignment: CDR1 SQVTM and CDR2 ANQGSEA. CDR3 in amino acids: CSVVAAGLLYNEQFF. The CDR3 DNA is TGCAGCGTTGTTGCAGCGGGCCTTCTATACAATGAGCAGTTCTTC.

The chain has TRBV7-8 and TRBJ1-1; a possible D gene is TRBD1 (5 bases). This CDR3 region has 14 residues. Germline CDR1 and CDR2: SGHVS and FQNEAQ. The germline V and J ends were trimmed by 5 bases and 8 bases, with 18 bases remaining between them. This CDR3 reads CASSPRAGGVEAFF. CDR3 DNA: TGTGCCAGCAGCCCGCGGGCGGGGGGGGTCGAAGCTTTCTTT. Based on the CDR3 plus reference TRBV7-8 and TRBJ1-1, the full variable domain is GAGVSQSPRYKVAKRGQDVALRCDPISGHVSLFWYQQALGQGPEFLTYFQNEAQLDKSGLPSDRFFAERPEGSVSTLKIQRTQQEDSAVYLCASSPRAGGVEAFFGQGTRLTVV.

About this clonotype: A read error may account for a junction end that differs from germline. The CDR3 nucleotides are TGCGCCAGTAGCCAAGACGCGCTAGCCGCCGGGGAGCTGTTTTTT. Residues: CASSQDALAAGELFF. The chain employs TRBV4-1 and TRBJ2-2; tentative D call: TRBD2 (5 bases). The CDR3 is 15 residues long. In germline, CDR1 is MGHRA, CDR2 YSYEKL.

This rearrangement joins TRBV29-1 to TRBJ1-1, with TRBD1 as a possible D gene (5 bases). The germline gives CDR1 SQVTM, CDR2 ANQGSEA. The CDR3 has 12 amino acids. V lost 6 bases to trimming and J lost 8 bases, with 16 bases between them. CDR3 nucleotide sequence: TGCAGCGTCAAGAGGGGTACTGGGGAAGCTTTCTTT. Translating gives CSVKRGTGEAFF.

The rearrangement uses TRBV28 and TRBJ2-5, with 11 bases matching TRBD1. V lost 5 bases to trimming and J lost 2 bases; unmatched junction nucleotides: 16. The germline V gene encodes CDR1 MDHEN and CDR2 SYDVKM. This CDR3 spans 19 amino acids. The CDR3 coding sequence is TGTGCCAGCAGTACACGGACAGGGGGCCAGGAAGTTCATCAAGAGACCCAGTACTTC. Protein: CASSTRTGGQEVHQETQYF.

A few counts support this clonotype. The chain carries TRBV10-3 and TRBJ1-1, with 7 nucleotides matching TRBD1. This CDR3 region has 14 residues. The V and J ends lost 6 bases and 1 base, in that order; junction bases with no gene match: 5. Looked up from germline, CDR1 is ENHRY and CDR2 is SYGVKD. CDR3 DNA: TGTGCCATCAGAGAGACAGGGCGGAACACTGAAGCTTTCTTT. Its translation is CAIRETGRNTEAFF.